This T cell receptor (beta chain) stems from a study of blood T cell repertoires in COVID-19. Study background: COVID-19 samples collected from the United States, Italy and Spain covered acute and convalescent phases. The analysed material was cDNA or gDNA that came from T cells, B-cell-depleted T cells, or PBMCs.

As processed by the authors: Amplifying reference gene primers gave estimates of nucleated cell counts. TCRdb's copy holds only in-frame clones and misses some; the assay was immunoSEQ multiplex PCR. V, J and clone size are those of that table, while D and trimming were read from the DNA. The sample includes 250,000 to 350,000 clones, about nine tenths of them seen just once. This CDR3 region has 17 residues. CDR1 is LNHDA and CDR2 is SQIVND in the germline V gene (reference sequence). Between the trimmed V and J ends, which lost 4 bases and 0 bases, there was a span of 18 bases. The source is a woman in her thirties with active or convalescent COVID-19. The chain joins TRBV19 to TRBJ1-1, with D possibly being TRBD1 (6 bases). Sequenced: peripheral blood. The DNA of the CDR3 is TGTGCCAGTAGTAGAGGGGGAGCCAACGGCCTGAACACTGAAGCTTTCTTT. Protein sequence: CASSRGGANGLNTEAFF.